One sample yielded the 21 T cell receptor beta chains listed below, sequenced in a study of cytomegalovirus exposure and HLA in healthy donors. Primers included in the PCR were 60 Vbeta and 13 Jbeta primers. Some clones are missing from TCRdb's copy, which holds only in-frame ones; the method was immunoSEQ multiplex PCR. The sample includes roughly 200,000 clones, over 75% of them seen just once. Source material: PBMCs. The receptors derive from a woman in her 30s in good health and CMV-seronegative.

V and J are TRBV5-8 and TRBJ1-2, with TRBD1 matching over 8 bases. Germline CDR1 SGHTS, CDR2 YDEGEE. J gave up 7 bases and V 0 bases, and 5 bases lay outside the gene matches. The CDR3 is 14 amino acids. CDR3 region: CASSLGQGACGYTF. Here the CDR3 DNA reads TGTGCCAGCAGCTTGGGGCAGGGGGCCTGTGGCTACACCTTC. Together with reference TRBV5-8 and TRBJ1-2, the CDR3 gives the full variable domain: EAGVTQSPTHLIKTRGQQATLRCSPISGHTSVYWYQQALGLGLQFLLWYDEGEERNRGNFPPRFSGRQFPNYSSELNVNALELEDSALYLCASSLGQGACGYTFGSGTRLTVV.

This rearrangement joins TRBV10-2 to TRBJ1-4, with TRBD1 matching over 9 bases. The germline V gene encodes CDR1 WSHSY and CDR2 SAAADI. The junction had 8 bases not matched to a gene; V was cut back by 8 bases and J by 7 bases. The CDR3 runs to 14 residues. CDR3 nucleotides: TGCGCCAGCCTCCGGGACAGGGATGGTGAAAAACTGTTTTTT. Protein sequence: CASLRDRDGEKLFF.

The rearrangement uses TRBV28 and TRBJ2-7; no reliable D call. Germline V gives CDR1 MDHEN, CDR2 SYDVKM. The CDR3 has 14 residues. V was pared by 3 bases and J by 0 bases, with 9 bases between. CDR3 coding DNA: TGTGCCAGCAGTTTTGGTGGGCCCTCCTACGAGCAGTACTTC. It codes for CASSFGGPSYEQYF.

This rearrangement joins TRBV2 to TRBJ2-1, with TRBD2 matching over 11 bases. The CDR3 is 13 residues long. V shed 11 bases, J shed 4 bases, and the junction held 4 bases outside the gene matches. Per the germline V gene, CDR1 is SNHLY and CDR2 is FYNNEI. The CDR3 loop is CAGLAGGYNEQFF. CDR3 nucleotides: TGTGCCGGCCTAGCGGGGGGATACAATGAGCAGTTCTTC.

The chain joins TRBV7-8 to TRBJ2-1, with TRBD1 identical over 11 bases. CDR1 SGHVS and CDR2 FQNEAQ come from the germline V gene. The length of the CDR3 is 15 residues. The ends lost 5 bases at V and 7 bases at J; junction bases unmatched: 7. The CDR3 sequence: CASSPWTGGWNEQFF. CDR3 coding DNA: TGTGCCAGCAGCCCCTGGACAGGGGGCTGGAATGAGCAGTTCTTC. Looking up the rest from reference TRBV7-8 and TRBJ2-1 gives the full variable domain: GAGVSQSPRYKVAKRGQDVALRCDPISGHVSLFWYQQALGQGPEFLTYFQNEAQLDKSGLPSDRFFAERPEGSVSTLKIQRTQQEDSAVYLCASSPWTGGWNEQFFGPGTRLTVL.

This chain joins TRBV5-1 and TRBJ1-2, with D possibly matching TRBD1 (6 bases). CDR1 is SGHRS, CDR2 YFSETQ, per germline. The CDR3 spans 12 residues. V was clipped by 5 bases and J by 6 bases, with 11 bases between them. For the CDR3, the DNA is TGCGCCAGCAGTCGGGGGGCAGATGGCTACACCTTC. Translation gives CASSRGADGYTF. The full variable domain, rest sourced from reference TRBV5-1 and TRBJ1-2, is KAGVTQTPRYLIKTRGQQVTLSCSPISGHRSVSWYQQTPGQGLQFLFEYFSETQRNKGNFPGRFSGRQFSNSRSEMNVSTLELGDSALYLCASSRGADGYTFGSGTRLTVV.

This clone was seen more than once but under ten times. V is TRBV11-3 and J is TRBJ2-7; D uncertain. Looked up from germline, CDR1 is SGHNT and CDR2 is YENEEA. V gave up 5 bases and J gave up 4 bases, with 6 bases separating them. This CDR3 is 11 amino acids long. The CDR3 DNA sequence: TGTGCCAGCAGCCTGTATTACGAGCAGTACTTC. It encodes CASSLYYEQYF.

This sequence joins TRBV19 and TRBJ2-7; TRBD1 matches 8 bases. The V segment lost 3 bases and the J segment 3 bases; nucleotides outside the gene matches: 4. The CDR3 consists of 14 residues. The germline V gene encodes CDR1 LNHDA and CDR2 SQIVND (reference sequence). The CDR3 region is CASSMTGDIYEQYF. CDR3 coding DNA: TGTGCCAGTAGTATGACAGGGGATATCTACGAGCAGTACTTC.

The rearrangement links TRBV6-5 to TRBJ2-7; perhaps TRBD1 as D (6 bases). The CDR3 totals 12 residues. Per germline, CDR1 MNHEY and CDR2 SVGAGI. Trimming took off 8 bases at V and 11 bases at J, with 19 bases between the two ends. The CDR3 spells CASLSMARQEYF. The CDR3 region has the DNA TGTGCCAGCCTGAGTATGGCTCGACAGGAGTACTTC.

Turning to this clone: One junction end disagrees with the germline gene, perhaps due to a read error. CDR3 sequence (DNA): TGTTCCAGCAGCTCGTACACTGAAGCTTTCTTT. Translated, it gives CSSSSYTEAFF. The rearrangement joins TRBV7-9 to TRBJ1-1; the D is unclear. The CDR3 runs to 11 residues. CDR1 and CDR2 from the germline V gene are SEHNR and FQNEAQ (reference sequence).

The rearrangement joins TRBV5-4 to TRBJ2-1; D ambiguous. From germline, CDR1 is SGHNT and CDR2 YYREEE (reference sequence). This CDR3 has 14 amino acids. Trimming took off 0 bases at V and 5 bases at J, with 9 bases between the two ends. The CDR3 is CASSLGGSHNEQFF. The DNA of the CDR3 is TGTGCCAGCAGCTTGGGAGGCAGCCACAATGAGCAGTTCTTC.

This rearrangement joins TRBV19 to TRBJ2-7; D possibly corresponds to TRBD1 (5 bases). Trimming took 5 bases from V and 3 from J, leaving 11 bases between them. Germline CDR1 is LNHDA and CDR2 is SQIVND (reference sequence). The CDR3 runs 13 residues. Here the CDR3 DNA reads TGTGCCAGTAGTGTACAGGTGAGCTACGAGCAGTACTTC. It is translated as CASSVQVSYEQYF.

The V call is TRBV15, the J call TRBJ2-4; 8 bases match TRBD2. The germline CDR1 and CDR2 sequences are LNHNV and YYDKDF (reference sequence). Trimming took 1 base from V and 1 from J; bases not matched to a gene: 12. This CDR3 is 19 amino acids long. DNA of the CDR3: TGTGCCACCAGCAGAGTGGGACTAGGTTATCCGAGGGCCAAAAACATTCAGTACTTC. Protein: CATSRVGLGYPRAKNIQYF.

This sequence joins TRBV27 and TRBJ2-5; 14 bases are shared with TRBD2. Judging by the DNA end, TRBJ2-7 fits better; the J call may be wrong. Germline lookup yields CDR1 MNHEY and CDR2 SMNVEV (reference sequence). This CDR3 comprises 20 residues. CDR3 coding DNA: TGTGCCAGCAGCACCTATCGGGGACTAGCGGGAGAGGGGCTCACCTACGAGCAGTACTTC. This gives the protein CASSTYRGLAGEGLTYEQYF.

The chain couples TRBV11-2 to TRBJ1-1, with D perhaps matching TRBD1 (5 bases). Per germline, CDR1 SGHAT and CDR2 FQNNGV. The CDR3 totals 17 residues. Trimming removed 5 bases at V and 0 bases at J, with 19 bases between. The CDR3 DNA reads as TGTGCCAGCAGCCAGAACTCCGGGACTTCCATGAACACTGAAGCTTTCTTT. This codes for CASSQNSGTSMNTEAFF.

The V call is TRBV4-2, the J call TRBJ2-3; weak D call: TRBD2 (6 bases). V was trimmed by 4 bases and J by 3 bases, leaving 20 bases between them. CDR3 length equals 17 residues. Germline lookup yields CDR1 LGHNA and CDR2 YNFKEQ. The CDR3: CASSLRLWGEITDTQYF. DNA of the CDR3: TGTGCCAGCAGCCTCAGGCTTTGGGGGGAGATTACAGATACGCAGTATTTT.

The V call is TRBV5-1, the J call TRBJ2-7; perhaps TRBD1 as D (5 bases). Germline V gene data show CDR1 as SGHRS and CDR2 as YFSETQ. The CDR3 contains 16 residues. The ends were cut back, 5 bases at V and 7 bases at J, with 25 bases in the middle. The CDR3 sequence is CASSYTPDPQSGEQYF. The DNA of the CDR3 is TGCGCCAGCAGTTACACTCCGGACCCTCAATCAGGGGAGCAGTACTTC.

The gene calls are TRBV19 and TRBJ2-2, with TRBD1 identical over 8 bases. The CDR3 spans 15 residues. The V and J ends lost 0 bases and 6 bases, in that order; junction bases with no gene match: 3. The germline V gene encodes CDR1 LNHDA and CDR2 SQIVND (reference sequence). CDR3 protein: CASSIDTTGAGELFF. The CDR3 DNA is TGTGCCAGTAGTATAGACACGACAGGGGCCGGGGAGCTGTTTTTT.

V gene TRBV11-2 combines with J gene TRBJ1-1; tentative D call: TRBD1 (6 bases). The CDR3 runs 17 residues. V was clipped by 1 base and J by 1 base, with 16 bases between them. Germline V gene data show CDR1 as SGHAT and CDR2 as FQNNGV. The CDR3 DNA sequence: TGTGCCAGCAGCTTAGTTTTGGGGGCGGTGGAGAACACTGAAGCTTTCTTT. Its translation is CASSLVLGAVENTEAFF.

This clone appeared a few times. V and J are TRBV6-5 and TRBJ2-7; a possible D gene is TRBD2 (5 bases). Germline CDR1 and CDR2: MNHEY and SVGAGI. The V end was cut by 2 bases, the J end by 5 bases, with 13 bases between. This CDR3 comprises 14 residues. Here the CDR3 reads CASSYRSVVDEQYF. For the CDR3, the DNA is TGTGCCAGCAGTTACCGTAGCGTTGTCGACGAGCAGTACTTC.

The chain combines TRBV11-2 with TRBJ2-1; TRBD1 agrees at 9 bases. The CDR3 runs 15 residues. J gave up 0 bases and V 7 bases, and 4 bases lay outside the gene matches. Germline CDR1 is SGHAT and CDR2 is FQNNGV. The DNA of the CDR3 is TGTGCCAGCAATCCGGACAGGGGCTCCTACAATGAGCAGTTCTTC. Protein: CASNPDRGSYNEQFF.